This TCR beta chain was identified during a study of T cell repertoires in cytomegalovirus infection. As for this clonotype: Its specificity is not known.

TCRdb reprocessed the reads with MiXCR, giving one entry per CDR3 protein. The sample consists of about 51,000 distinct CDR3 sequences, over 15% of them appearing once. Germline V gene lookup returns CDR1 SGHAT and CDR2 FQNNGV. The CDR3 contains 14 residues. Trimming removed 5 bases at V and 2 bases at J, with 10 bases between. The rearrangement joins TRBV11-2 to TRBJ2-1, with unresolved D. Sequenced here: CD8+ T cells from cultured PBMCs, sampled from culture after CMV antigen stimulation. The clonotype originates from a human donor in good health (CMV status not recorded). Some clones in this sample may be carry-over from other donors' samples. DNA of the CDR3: TGTGCCAGCAGCGCCGGTTGGGCCTACAATGAGCAGTTCTTC. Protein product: CASSAGWAYNEQFF.